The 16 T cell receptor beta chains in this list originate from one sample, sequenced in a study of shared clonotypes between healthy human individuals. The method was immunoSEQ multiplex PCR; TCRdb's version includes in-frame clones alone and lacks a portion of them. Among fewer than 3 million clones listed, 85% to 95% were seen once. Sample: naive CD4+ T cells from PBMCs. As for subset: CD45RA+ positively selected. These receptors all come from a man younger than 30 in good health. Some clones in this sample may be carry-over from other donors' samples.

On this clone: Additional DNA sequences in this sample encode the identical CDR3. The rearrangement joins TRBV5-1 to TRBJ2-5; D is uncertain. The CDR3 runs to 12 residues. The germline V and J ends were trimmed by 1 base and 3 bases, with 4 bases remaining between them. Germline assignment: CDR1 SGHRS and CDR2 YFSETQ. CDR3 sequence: CASSLTEETQYF. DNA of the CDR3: TGCGCCAGCAGCTTGACCGAAGAGACCCAGTACTTC.

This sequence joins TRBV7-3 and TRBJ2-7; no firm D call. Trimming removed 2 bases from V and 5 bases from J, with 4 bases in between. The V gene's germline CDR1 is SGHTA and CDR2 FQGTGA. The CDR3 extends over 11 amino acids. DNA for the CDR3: TGTGCCAGCAGCTTAGGAGACGAGCAGTACTTC. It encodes CASSLGDEQYF.

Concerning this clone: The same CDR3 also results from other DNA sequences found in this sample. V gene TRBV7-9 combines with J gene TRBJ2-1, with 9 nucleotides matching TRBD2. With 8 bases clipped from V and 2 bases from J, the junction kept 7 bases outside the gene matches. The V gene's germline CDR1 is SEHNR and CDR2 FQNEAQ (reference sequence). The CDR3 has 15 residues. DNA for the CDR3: TGTGCCAGCTCCCCACTAGCGGGTGCCTACAATGAGCAGTTCTTC. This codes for CASSPLAGAYNEQFF.

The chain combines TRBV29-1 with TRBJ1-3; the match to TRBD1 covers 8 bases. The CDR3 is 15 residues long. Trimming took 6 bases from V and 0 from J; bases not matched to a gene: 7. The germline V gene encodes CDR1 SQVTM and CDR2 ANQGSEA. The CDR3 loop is CSVSADRVSGNTIYF. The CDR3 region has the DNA TGCAGCGTCTCGGCGGACAGGGTCTCTGGAAACACCATATATTTT.

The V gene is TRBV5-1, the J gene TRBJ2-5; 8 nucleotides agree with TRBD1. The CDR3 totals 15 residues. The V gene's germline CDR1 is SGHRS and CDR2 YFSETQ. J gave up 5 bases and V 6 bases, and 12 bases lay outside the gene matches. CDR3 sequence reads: CASIGQGVPGETQYF. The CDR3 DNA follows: TGCGCCAGCATCGGACAGGGAGTCCCCGGGGAGACCCAGTACTTC. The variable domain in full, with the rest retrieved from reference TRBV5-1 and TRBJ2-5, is KAGVTQTPRYLIKTRGQQVTLSCSPISGHRSVSWYQQTPGQGLQFLFEYFSETQRNKGNFPGRFSGRQFSNSRSEMNVSTLELGDSALYLCASIGQGVPGETQYFGPGTRLLVL.

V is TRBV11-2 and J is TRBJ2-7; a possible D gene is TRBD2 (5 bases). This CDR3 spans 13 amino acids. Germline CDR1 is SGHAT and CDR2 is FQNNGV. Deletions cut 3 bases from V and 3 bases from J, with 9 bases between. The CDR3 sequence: CASSFPGIYEQYF. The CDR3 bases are TGTGCCAGCAGCTTTCCGGGGATCTACGAGCAGTACTTC.

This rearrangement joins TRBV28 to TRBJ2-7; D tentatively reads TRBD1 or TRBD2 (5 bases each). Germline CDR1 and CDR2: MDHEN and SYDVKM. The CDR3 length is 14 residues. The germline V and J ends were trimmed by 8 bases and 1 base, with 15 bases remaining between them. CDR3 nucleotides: TGTGCCAGCGGACGGGACCAACAGTCCTACGAGCAGTACTTC. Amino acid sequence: CASGRDQQSYEQYF.

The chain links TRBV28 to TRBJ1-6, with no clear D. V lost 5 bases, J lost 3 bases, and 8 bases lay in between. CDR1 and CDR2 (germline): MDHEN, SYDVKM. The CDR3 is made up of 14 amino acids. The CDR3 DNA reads TGTGCCAGCAGTGACGGCGGCTATAATTCACCCCTCCACTTT. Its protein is CASSDGGYNSPLHF. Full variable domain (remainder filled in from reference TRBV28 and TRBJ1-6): DVKVTQSSRYLVKRTGEKVFLECVQDMDHENMFWYRQDPGLGLRLIYFSYDVKMKEKGDIPEGYSVSREKKERFSLILESASTNQTSMYLCASSDGGYNSPLHFGNGTRLTVT.

CDR3 amino acids: CASIPLRGAVKDYGYTF. In DNA, the CDR3 is TGTGCCAGCATCCCGCTCCGGGGAGCGGTGAAGGACTATGGCTACACCTTC. The rearrangement uses TRBV28 and TRBJ1-2; D is uncertain. Germline V gene sequence: CDR1 MDHEN, CDR2 SYDVKM. This CDR3 is 17 amino acids long. Deletions cut 7 bases from V and 3 bases from J, with 24 bases between.

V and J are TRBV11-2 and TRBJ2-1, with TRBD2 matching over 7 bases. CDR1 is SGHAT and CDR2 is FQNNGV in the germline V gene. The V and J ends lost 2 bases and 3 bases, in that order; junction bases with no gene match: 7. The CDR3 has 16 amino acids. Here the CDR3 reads CASSLPEAGNYNEQFF. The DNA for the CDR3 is TGTGCCAGCAGCTTACCCGAAGCGGGAAACTACAATGAGCAGTTCTTC. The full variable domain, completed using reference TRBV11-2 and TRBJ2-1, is EAGVAQSPRYKIIEKRQSVAFWCNPISGHATLYWYQQILGQGPKLLIQFQNNGVVDDSQLPKDRFSAERLKGVDSTLKIQPAKLEDSAVYLCASSLPEAGNYNEQFFGPGTRLTVL.

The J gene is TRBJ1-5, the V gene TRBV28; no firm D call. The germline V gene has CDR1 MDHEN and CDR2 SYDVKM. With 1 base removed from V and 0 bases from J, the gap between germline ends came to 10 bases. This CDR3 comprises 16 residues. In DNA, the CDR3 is TGTGCCAGCAGTTTATTCGGAGGGATTAGCAATCAGCCCCAGCATTTT. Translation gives CASSLFGGISNQPQHF. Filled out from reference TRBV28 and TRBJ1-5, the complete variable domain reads DVKVTQSSRYLVKRTGEKVFLECVQDMDHENMFWYRQDPGLGLRLIYFSYDVKMKEKGDIPEGYSVSREKKERFSLILESASTNQTSMYLCASSLFGGISNQPQHFGDGTRLSIL.

CDR3 coding DNA: TGTGCCAGCAGTTCAGTGGCTAGCGGGAGAGATACGCAGTATTTT. Encoded protein: CASSSVASGRDTQYF. The genes are TRBV6-5 and TRBJ2-3; 10 bases are a match to TRBD2. The ends lost 4 bases at V and 5 bases at J; junction bases unmatched: 6. CDR1 is MNHEY and CDR2 is SVGAGI in the germline V gene. The CDR3 loop spans 15 amino acids.

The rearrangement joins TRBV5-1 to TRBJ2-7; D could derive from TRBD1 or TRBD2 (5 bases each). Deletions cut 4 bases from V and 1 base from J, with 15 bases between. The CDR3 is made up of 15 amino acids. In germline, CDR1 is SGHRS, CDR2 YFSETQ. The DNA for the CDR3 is TGCGCCAGCAGCCAAGCTCGGGACGGGTCCTACGAGCAGTACTTC. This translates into CASSQARDGSYEQYF.

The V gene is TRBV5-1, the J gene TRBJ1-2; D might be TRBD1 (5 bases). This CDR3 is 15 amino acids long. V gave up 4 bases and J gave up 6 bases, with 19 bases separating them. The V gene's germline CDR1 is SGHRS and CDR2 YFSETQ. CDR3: CASSLGAARVDGYTF. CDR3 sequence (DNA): TGCGCCAGCAGCCTCGGCGCGGCCAGGGTAGATGGCTACACCTTC.

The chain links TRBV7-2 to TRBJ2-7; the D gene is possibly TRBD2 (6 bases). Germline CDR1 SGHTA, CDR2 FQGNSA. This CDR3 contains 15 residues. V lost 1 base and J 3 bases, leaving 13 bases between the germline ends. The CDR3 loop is CASSLGRQGGYEQYF. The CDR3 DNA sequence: TGTGCCAGCAGCTTAGGGCGGCAGGGAGGCTACGAGCAGTACTTC. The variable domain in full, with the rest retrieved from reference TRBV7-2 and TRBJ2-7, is GAGVSQSPSNKVTEKGKDVELRCDPISGHTALYWYRQSLGQGLEFLIYFQGNSAPDKSGLPSDRFSAERTGGSVSTLTIQRTQQEDSAVYLCASSLGRQGGYEQYFGPGTRLTVT.

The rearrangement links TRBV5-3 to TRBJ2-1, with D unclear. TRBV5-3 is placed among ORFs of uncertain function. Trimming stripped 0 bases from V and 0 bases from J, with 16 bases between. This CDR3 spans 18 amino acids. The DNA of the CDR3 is TGTGCCAGAAGCTTGGGTGGGTCGCGGTTGAGCTCCTACAATGAGCAGTTCTTC. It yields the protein CARSLGGSRLSSYNEQFF.